The clone carrying this TCR beta chain is a singleton in its sample. As yet, its antigen is unknown. The sample comes from a study of long-term antiretroviral therapy in people with HIV. The study, taken as a whole, reports: Before ART, certain clones expanded, and these dominated the repertoire at all time points.

They ran version v3.0 of the immunoSEQ assay at survey level. Libraries were prepared by immunoSEQ multiplex PCR; TCRdb keeps only in-frame clonotypes and omits some of them. This table has tens of thousands of clones, roughly 88% appearing once. The germline V gene has CDR1 LNHNV and CDR2 YYDKDF (reference sequence). There are 12 residues in the CDR3. V was cut by 8 bases and J by 6 bases, with 12 bases left in between. The sample was unsorted PBMCs, taken 0.8 years before starting antiretroviral therapy. The gene calls are TRBV15 and TRBJ2-3; TRBD2 might be the D (5 bases). The receptor comes from a man younger than 35 with HIV. The CDR3 loop is CATEGRADTQYF. Here the CDR3 DNA reads TGTGCCACCGAGGGAAGAGCGGATACGCAGTATTTT.